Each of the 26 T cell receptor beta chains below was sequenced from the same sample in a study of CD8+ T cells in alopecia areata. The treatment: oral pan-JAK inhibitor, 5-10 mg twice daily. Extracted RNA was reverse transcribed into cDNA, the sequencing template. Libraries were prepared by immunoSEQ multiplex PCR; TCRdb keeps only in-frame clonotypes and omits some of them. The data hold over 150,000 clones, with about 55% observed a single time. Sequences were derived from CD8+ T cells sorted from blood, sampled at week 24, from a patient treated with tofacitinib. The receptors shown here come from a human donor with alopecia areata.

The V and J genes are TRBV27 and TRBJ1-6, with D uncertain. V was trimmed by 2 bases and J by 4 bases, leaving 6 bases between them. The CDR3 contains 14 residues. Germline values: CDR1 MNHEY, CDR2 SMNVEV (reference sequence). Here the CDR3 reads CASSLRQYNSPLHF. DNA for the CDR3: TGTGCCAGCAGTTTACGGCAGTATAATTCACCCCTCCACTTT.

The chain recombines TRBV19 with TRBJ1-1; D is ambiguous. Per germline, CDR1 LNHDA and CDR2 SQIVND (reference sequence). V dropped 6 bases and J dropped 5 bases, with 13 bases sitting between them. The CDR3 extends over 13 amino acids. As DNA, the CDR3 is TGTGCCAGTAGACTGTTCATGGGGACTGAAGCTTTCTTT. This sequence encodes CASRLFMGTEAFF. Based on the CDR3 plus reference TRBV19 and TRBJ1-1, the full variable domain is DGGITQSPKYLFRKEGQNVTLSCEQNLNHDAMYWYRQDPGQGLRLIYYSQIVNDFQKGDIAEGYSVSREKKESFPLTVTSAQKNPTAFYLCASRLFMGTEAFFGQGTRLTVV.

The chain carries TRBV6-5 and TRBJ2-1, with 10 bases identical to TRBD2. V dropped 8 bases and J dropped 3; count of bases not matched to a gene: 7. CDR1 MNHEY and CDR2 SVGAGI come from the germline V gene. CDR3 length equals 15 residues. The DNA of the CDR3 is TGTGCCAGCGCCTCCACTAGCGGGGACTACAATGAGCAGTTCTTC. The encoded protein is CASASTSGDYNEQFF.

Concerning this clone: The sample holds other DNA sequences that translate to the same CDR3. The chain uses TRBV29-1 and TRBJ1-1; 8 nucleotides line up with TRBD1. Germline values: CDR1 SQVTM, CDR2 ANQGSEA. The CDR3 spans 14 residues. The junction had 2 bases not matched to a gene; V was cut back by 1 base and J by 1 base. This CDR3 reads CSVEGQGTNTEAFF. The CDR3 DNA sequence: TGCAGCGTTGAAGGACAGGGGACGAACACTGAAGCTTTCTTT.

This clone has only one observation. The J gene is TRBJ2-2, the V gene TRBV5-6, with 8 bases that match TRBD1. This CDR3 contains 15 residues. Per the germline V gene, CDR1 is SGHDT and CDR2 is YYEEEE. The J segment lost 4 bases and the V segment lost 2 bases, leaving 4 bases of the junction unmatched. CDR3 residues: CASSLFTGGTGELFF. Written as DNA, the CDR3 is TGTGCCAGCAGCTTATTCACAGGGGGCACCGGGGAGCTGTTTTTT.

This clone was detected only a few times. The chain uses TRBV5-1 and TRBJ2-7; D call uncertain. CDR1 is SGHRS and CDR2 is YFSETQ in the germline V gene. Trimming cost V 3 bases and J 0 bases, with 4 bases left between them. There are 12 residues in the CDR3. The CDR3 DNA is TGCGCCAGCAGCTCCAGCTCCTACGAGCAGTACTTC. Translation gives CASSSSSYEQYF. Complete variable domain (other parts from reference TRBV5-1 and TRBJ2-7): KAGVTQTPRYLIKTRGQQVTLSCSPISGHRSVSWYQQTPGQGLQFLFEYFSETQRNKGNFPGRFSGRQFSNSRSEMNVSTLELGDSALYLCASSSSSYEQYFGPGTRLTVT.

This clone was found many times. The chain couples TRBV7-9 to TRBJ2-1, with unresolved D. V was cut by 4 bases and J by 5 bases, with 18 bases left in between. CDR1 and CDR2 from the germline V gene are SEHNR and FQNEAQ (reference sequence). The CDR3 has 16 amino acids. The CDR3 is CASSSRRSDRNNEQFF. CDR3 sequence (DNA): TGTGCCAGCAGCTCCCGAAGATCAGATAGAAACAATGAGCAGTTCTTC.

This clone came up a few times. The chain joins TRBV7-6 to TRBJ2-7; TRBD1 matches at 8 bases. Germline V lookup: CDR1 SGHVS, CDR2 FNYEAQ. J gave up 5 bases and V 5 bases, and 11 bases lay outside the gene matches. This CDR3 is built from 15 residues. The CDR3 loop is CASSLTPGQGHEQYF. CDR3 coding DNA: TGTGCCAGCAGCCTCACCCCAGGACAGGGTCACGAGCAGTACTTC.

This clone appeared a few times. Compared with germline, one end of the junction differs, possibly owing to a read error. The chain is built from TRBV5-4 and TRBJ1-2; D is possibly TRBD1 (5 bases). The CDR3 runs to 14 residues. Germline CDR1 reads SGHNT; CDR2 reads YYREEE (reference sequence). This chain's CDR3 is CASSQDRNNYGYTF. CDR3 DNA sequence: TGCGCCAGCAGCCAAGACAGAAACAACTATGGCTACACCTTC.

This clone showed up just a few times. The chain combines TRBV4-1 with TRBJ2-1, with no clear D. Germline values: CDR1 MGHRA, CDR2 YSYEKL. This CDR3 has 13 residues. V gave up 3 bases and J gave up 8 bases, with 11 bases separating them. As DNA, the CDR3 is TGCGCCAGCAGCCACCTGGAAGGGCATGAGCAGTTCTTC. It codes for CASSHLEGHEQFF.

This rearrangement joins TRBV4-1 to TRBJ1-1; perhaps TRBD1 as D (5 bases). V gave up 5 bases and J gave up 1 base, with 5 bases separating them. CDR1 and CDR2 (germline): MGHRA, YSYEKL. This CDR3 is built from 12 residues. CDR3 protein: CASSGGNTEAFF. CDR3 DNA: TGCGCCAGCAGCGGGGGGAACACTGAAGCTTTCTTT.

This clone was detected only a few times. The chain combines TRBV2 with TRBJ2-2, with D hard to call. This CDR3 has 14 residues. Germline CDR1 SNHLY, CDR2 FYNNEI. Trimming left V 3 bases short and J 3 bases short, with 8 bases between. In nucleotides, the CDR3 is TGTGCCAGCAGTGAGTCAGCACACACCGGGGAGCTGTTTTTT. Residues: CASSESAHTGELFF.

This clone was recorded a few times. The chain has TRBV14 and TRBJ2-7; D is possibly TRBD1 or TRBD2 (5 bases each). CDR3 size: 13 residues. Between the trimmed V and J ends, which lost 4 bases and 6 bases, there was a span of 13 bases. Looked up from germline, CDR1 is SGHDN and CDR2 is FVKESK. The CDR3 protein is CASSPPGTFEQYF. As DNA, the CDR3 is TGTGCCAGCAGCCCGCCCGGGACCTTCGAGCAGTACTTC.

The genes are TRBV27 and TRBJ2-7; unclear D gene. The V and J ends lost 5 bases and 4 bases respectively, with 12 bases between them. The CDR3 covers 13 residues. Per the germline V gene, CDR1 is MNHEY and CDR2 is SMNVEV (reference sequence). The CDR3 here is CASSRTGPYEQYF. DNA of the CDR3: TGTGCCAGCAGTCGGACCGGGCCGTACGAGCAGTACTTC.

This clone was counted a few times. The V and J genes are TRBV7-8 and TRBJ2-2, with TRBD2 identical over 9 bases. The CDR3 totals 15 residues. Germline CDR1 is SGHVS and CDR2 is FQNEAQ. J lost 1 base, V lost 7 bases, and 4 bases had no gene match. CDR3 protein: CASIPTSGNTGELFF. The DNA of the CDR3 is TGTGCCAGCATCCCGACTAGCGGGAACACCGGGGAGCTGTTTTTT.

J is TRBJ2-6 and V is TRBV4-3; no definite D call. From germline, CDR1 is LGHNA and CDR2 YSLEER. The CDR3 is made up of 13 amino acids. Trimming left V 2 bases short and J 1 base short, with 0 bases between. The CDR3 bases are TGCGCCAGCAGCCAATCTGGGGCCAACGTCCTGACTTTC. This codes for CASSQSGANVLTF.

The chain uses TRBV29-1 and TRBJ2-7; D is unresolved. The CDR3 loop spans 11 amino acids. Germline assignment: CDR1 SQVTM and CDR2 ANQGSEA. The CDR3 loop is CSGTKEYEQYF. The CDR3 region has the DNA TGCAGTGGAACCAAAGAGTACGAGCAGTACTTC.

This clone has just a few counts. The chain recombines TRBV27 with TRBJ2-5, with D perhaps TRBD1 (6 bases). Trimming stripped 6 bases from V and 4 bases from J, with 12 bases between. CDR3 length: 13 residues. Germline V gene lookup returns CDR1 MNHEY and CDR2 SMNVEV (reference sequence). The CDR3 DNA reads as TGTGCCAGCAGGGGCAGGGGAAGAGAGACCCAGTACTTC. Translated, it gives CASRGRGRETQYF.

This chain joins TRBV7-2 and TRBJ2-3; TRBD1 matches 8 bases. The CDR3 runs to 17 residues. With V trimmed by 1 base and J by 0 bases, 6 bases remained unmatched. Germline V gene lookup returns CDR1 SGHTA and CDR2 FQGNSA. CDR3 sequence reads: CASSLGRGQGSTDTQYF. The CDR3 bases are TGTGCCAGCAGCTTAGGTCGAGGACAGGGAAGCACAGATACGCAGTATTTT.

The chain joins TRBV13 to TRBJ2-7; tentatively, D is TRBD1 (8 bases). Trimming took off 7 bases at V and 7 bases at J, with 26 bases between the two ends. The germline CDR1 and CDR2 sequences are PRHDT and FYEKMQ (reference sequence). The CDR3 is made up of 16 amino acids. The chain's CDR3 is CASTALSGGTGGEQYF. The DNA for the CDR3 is TGTGCCAGCACCGCCCTCTCGGGGGGAACAGGGGGAGAGCAGTACTTC. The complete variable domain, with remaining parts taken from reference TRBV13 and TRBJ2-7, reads AAGVIQSPRHLIKEKRETATLKCYPIPRHDTVYWYQQGPGQDPQFLISFYEKMQSDKGSIPDRFSAQQFSDYHSELNMSSLELGDSALYFCASTALSGGTGGEQYFGPGTRLTVT.

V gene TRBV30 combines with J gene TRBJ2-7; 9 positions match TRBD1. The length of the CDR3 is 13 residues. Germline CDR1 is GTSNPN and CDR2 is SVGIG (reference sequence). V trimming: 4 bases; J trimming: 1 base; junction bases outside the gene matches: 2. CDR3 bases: TGTGCCTGGATTGGACAGGGGTCCTACGAGCAGTACTTC. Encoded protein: CAWIGQGSYEQYF. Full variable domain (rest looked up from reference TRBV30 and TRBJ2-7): SQTIHQWPATLVQPVGSPLSLECTVEGTSNPNLYWYRQAAGRGLQLLFYSVGIGQISSEVPQNLSASRPQDRQFILSSKKLLLSDSGFYLCAWIGQGSYEQYFGPGTRLTVT.

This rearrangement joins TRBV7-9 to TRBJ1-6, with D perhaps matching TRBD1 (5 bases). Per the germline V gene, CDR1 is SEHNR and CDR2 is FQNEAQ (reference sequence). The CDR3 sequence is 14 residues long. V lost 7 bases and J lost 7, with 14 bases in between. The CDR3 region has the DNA TGTGCCAGCAACACGGGGGACCGAAATTCACCCCTCCACTTT. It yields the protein CASNTGDRNSPLHF.

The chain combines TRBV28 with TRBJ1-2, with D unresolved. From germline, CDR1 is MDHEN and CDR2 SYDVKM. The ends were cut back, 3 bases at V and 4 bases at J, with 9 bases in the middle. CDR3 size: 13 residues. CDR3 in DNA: TGTGCCAGCAGTTTTGGGATCCGCTATGGCTACACCTTC. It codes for CASSFGIRYGYTF.

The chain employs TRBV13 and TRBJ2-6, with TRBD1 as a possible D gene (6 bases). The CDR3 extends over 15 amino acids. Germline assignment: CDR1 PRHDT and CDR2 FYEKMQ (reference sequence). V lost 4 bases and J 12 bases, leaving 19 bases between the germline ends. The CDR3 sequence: CASSSQQGSGIVLTF. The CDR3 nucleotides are TGTGCCAGCAGCTCGCAACAGGGATCAGGAATCGTCCTGACTTTC.

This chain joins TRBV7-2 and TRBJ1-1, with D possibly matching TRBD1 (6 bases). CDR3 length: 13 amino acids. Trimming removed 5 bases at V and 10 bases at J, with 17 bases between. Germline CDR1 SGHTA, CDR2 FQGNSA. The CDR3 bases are TGTGCCAGCAGCGATACAGGGCAGAAGGGAGCTTTCTTT. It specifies CASSDTGQKGAFF.

CDR3 sequence: CASSLEQGGGTDTQYF. The CDR3 DNA reads as TGCGCCAGCAGCTTGGAACAGGGGGGAGGCACAGATACGCAGTATTTT. This chain joins TRBV5-1 and TRBJ2-3; TRBD1 agrees at 8 bases. The CDR3 covers 16 residues. The trim removed 0 bases at V and 1 base at J, leaving 4 bases unmatched. Germline assignment: CDR1 SGHRS and CDR2 YFSETQ.